This entry features one T cell receptor beta chain sequence. V lost 5 bases, J lost 5 bases, and 19 bases lay in between. Germline V CDR1 and CDR2: SEHNR, FQNEAQ (reference sequence). This CDR3 has 16 amino acids. This entry comes from a study of cytomegalovirus exposure and HLA in healthy donors. Measured with immunoSEQ multiplex PCR; TCRdb has only the in-frame clones, and not every one. Counted here are some 170,000 clones, around 96% occurring once; the ten biggest clones make up about 0.89%. The TCR sequence derives from a woman aged 18-29 years in good health and CMV-seronegative. V gene TRBV7-9 combines with J gene TRBJ1-5, with a weak D call TRBD1 (5 bases). The material sequenced was PBMCs. CDR3 sequence (DNA): TGTGCCAGCAGCAGCGCTATGACAGAACCGGATCAGCCCCAGCATTTT. Protein: CASSSAMTEPDQPQHF.